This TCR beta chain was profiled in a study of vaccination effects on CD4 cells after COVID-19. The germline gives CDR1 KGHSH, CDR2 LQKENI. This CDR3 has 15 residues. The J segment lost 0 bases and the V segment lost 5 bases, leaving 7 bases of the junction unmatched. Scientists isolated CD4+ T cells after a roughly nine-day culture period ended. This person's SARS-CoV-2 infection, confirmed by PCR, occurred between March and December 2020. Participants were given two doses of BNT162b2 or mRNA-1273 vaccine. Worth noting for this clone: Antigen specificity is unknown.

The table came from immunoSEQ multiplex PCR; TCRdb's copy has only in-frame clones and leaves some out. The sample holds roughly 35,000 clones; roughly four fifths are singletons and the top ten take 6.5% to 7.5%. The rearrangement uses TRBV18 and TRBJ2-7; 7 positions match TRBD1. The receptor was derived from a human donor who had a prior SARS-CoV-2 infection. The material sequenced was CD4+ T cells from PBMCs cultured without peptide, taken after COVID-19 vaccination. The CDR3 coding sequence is TGTGCCAGCTCAGAAACAGGGGATAGCTCCTACGAGCAGTACTTC. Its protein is CASSETGDSSYEQYF.